This T cell receptor beta chain was retrieved from a study of blood T cell repertoires in COVID-19. The germline V gene encodes CDR1 SEHNR and CDR2 FQNEAQ (reference sequence). Trimming pared 5 bases from V and 0 bases from J, leaving 8 bases between. The CDR3 sequence is 14 residues long. Per the study methods: Amplified reference gene primers provided the basis for estimating nucleated cell counts. Method: immunoSEQ multiplex PCR; TCRdb's copy keeps in-frame clones and lacks some. The V and J calls and clone size come from that table; D and trimming were worked out from the DNA. The profile covers about 190,000 clones, with approximately 87% appearing a single time and around 13% taken by the ten largest.

Input material: peripheral blood. The sequence derives from a woman aged 70 to 79 with COVID-19, enrolled during active disease. V is TRBV7-9 and J is TRBJ1-5; D is unclear. The CDR3 DNA is TGTGCCAGCAGCATACAAAATAGCAATCAGCCCCAGCATTTT. Its translation: CASSIQNSNQPQHF.